This TCR beta chain was profiled in a study of T cell responses to AZD1222 COVID-19 vaccine. Study conclusions and caveats: Baseline seropositivity characterized only a handful of AZD1222 recipients.

Clones were sequenced by immunoSEQ multiplex PCR, and TCRdb holds only the in-frame ones, with some missing. This sample has approximately 170,000 clones, with 85% to 90% found just once. Trimming stripped 1 base from V and 0 bases from J, with 7 bases between. Germline loops: CDR1 SGHDN, CDR2 FVKESK. The CDR3 has 15 residues. A note on this clone: Its antigen is not identified.

The starting material was peripheral blood, obtained on day 0 of AZD1222 vaccination. The V and J genes are TRBV14 and TRBJ1-3; the D is unclear. This clonotype originated in an adult in good health. In DNA form, the CDR3 reads TGTGCCAGCAGCCAAGGTCAATCCTCTGGAAACACCATATATTTT. Protein sequence: CASSQGQSSGNTIYF. Looking up the rest from reference TRBV14 and TRBJ1-3 gives the full variable domain: EAGVTQFPSHSVIEKGQTVTLRCDPISGHDNLYWYRRVMGKEIKFLLHFVKESKQDESGMPNNRFLAERTGGTYSTLKVQPAELEDSGVYFCASSQGQSSGNTIYFGEGSWLTVV.